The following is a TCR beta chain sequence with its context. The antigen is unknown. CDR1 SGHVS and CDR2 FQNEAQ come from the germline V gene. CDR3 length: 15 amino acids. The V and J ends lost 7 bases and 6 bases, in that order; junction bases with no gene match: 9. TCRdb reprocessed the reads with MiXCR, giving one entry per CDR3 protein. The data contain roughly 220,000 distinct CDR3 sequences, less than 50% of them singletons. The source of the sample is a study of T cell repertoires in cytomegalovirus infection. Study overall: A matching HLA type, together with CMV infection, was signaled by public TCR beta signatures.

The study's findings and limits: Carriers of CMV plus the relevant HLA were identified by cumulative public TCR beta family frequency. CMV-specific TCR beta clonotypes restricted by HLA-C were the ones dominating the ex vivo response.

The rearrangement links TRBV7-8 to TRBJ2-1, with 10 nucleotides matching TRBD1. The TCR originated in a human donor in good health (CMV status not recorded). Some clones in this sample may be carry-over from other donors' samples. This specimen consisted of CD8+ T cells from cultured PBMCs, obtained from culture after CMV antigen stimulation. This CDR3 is CASTLSGTGVNEQFF. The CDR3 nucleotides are TGTGCCAGCACTCTATCCGGGACAGGGGTCAATGAGCAGTTCTTC.